This paragraph reports one T cell receptor (beta chain). Its antigen is not known. The data were produced by immunoSEQ multiplex PCR, yet TCRdb's version contains in-frame clones alone and is incomplete. This table holds around 38,000 clones, 70% to 80% found once. This sample was included in a study of PD-1 blockade in mismatch repair-deficient tumors. Overall study results and limits: After pembrolizumab, tumor-resident clones rose rapidly, then generally contracted before radiologic responses.

The CDR3 spans 13 residues. Germline lookup yields CDR1 MNHNS and CDR2 SASEGT. Trimming removed 6 bases from V and 0 bases from J, with 6 bases in between. V gene TRBV6-1 combines with J gene TRBJ2-1; unclear D gene. Material: peripheral blood, obtained 4 weeks after starting pembrolizumab. This clonotype was sampled from an adult with mismatch repair-deficient cancer. The CDR3 protein is CASRQVSYNEQFF. The DNA of the CDR3 is TGTGCCAGCAGGCAGGTCTCCTACAATGAGCAGTTCTTC.